This T cell receptor beta chain is drawn from a study of T cells in tumors after PD-1 blockade. Study context: Excluded were patients with checkpoint blockade, immunosuppressants, or radiotherapy or other anti-cancer therapy within 4 weeks. Each patient got pembrolizumab 200 mg every 3 weeks or cemiplimab 350 mg every 2 weeks. Blood samples averaged about 110,000 templates (range about 22,000-280,000) and roughly 37,000 unique clonotypes. Study findings and constraints: Some novel exhausted tumor clones appeared in pre-treatment blood, suggesting peripheral recruitment.

From germline, CDR1 is MNHEY and CDR2 SVGAGI. V lost 4 bases, J lost 9 bases, and 10 bases lay in between. The CDR3 contains 12 residues. Only in-frame clones appear in the TCRdb table, and some are missing; sequencing was by immunoSEQ multiplex PCR. The sample has about 14,000 clones; 80% to 85% are singletons. Note on this clone: Antigen specificity is unknown.

This TCR came from a human donor with basal cell carcinoma. V and J are TRBV6-5 and TRBJ2-1; the D is unclear. This material consisted of PBMCs, taken after anti-PD-1 treatment. CDR3 sequence: CASSSDLTEQFF. The CDR3 bases are TGTGCCAGCAGTTCGGACCTGACTGAGCAGTTCTTC.